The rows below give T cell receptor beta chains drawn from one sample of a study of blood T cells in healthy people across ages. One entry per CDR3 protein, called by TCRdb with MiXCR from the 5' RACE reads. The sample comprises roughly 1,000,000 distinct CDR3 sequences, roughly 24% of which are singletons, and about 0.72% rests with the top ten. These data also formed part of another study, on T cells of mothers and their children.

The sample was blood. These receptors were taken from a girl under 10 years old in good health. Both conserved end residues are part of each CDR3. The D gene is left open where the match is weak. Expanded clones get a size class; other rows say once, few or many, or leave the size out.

CDR3 DNA: TGCGCCAGCAGCCAAGACAGCTCAGACGGCTATGGCTACACCTTC
CDR3 protein: CASSQDSSDGYGYTF
V gene: TRBV4-1
clone size: few
J gene: TRBJ1-2
D gene: -

CDR3 DNA: TGTGCCAGCAGCCCGTCCGGATGGACGGGGCAAGAGACCCAGTACTTC
CDR3 protein: CASSPSGWTGQETQYF
V gene: TRBV28
clone size: few
J gene: TRBJ2-5
D gene: -

CDR3 DNA: TGCGCCAGCAGCCCTGAGGGGGAGAGGATACGTCAGCCCCAGCATTTT
CDR3 protein: CASSPEGERIRQPQHF
V gene: TRBV4-1
clone size: few
J gene: TRBJ1-5
D gene: -

CDR3 DNA: TGTGCCAGCAGTGAGTTCGGGAGTTGGGGAGAGACCCAGTACTTC
CDR3 protein: CASSEFGSWGETQYF
V gene: TRBV2
clone size: -
J gene: TRBJ2-5
D gene: -

CDR3 DNA: TGCAGCGTTGGTGAGGATGGCTACACCTTC
CDR3 protein: CSVGEDGYTF
V gene: TRBV29-1
clone size: -
J gene: TRBJ1-2
D gene: -

CDR3 DNA: TGCGCCAGCAGCCCACAGGACCGAGCCGTGGATACGCAGTATTTT
CDR3 protein: CASSPQDRAVDTQYF
V gene: TRBV5-1
clone size: few
J gene: TRBJ2-3
D gene: -

CDR3 DNA: TGCAGTGCTTCGCCGGGCCGGGGGGCTTACAATGAGCAGTTCTTC
CDR3 protein: CSASPGRGAYNEQFF
V gene: TRBV20-1
clone size: few
J gene: TRBJ2-1
D gene: -

CDR3 DNA: TGCAGCGCTGCACTATTTAACTATGGCTACACCTTC
CDR3 protein: CSAALFNYGYTF
V gene: TRBV29-1
clone size: -
J gene: TRBJ1-2
D gene: -

CDR3 DNA: TGTGCCAGCAGGTACACAGGGCGGCGCTCTGGCTACACCTTC
CDR3 protein: CASRYTGRRSGYTF
V gene: TRBV12-3/TRBV12-4
clone size: -
J gene: TRBJ1-2
D gene: -

CDR3 DNA: TGTGCCAGCAGTGAGGACAGGGTTAATGAAAAACTGTTTTTT
CDR3 protein: CASSEDRVNEKLFF
V gene: TRBV2
clone size: few
J gene: TRBJ1-4
D gene: TRBD1

CDR3 DNA: TGTGCCAGCAGTAATGCGGGCGAACGCAATGAGCAGTTCTTC
CDR3 protein: CASSNAGERNEQFF
V gene: TRBV28
clone size: -
J gene: TRBJ2-1
D gene: -

CDR3 DNA: TGTGCCAGCTTGGACAGGGAGGAAGAGACCCAGTACTTC
CDR3 protein: CASLDREEETQYF
V gene: TRBV28
clone size: -
J gene: TRBJ2-5
D gene: TRBD1

CDR3 DNA: TGCAGTGCGGGAAAGACAGCGATAAATGAAAAACTGTTTTTT
CDR3 protein: CSAGKTAINEKLFF
V gene: TRBV20-1
clone size: few
J gene: TRBJ1-4
D gene: -

CDR3 DNA: TGTGCCAGCGGGACAGCCTTAGCCAAAAACATTCAGTACTTC
CDR3 protein: CASGTALAKNIQYF
V gene: TRBV7-9
clone size: -
J gene: TRBJ2-4
D gene: TRBD1

CDR3 DNA: TGTGCCAGCAGCCTCTTTCCGAGCGGGACCTTCAACAATGAGCAGTTCTTC
CDR3 protein: CASSLFPSGTFNNEQFF
V gene: TRBV27
clone size: few
J gene: TRBJ2-1
D gene: TRBD2

CDR3 DNA: TGCAGCGCTAGGACAGGGGGGACTGAAGCTTTCTTT
CDR3 protein: CSARTGGTEAFF
V gene: TRBV29-1
clone size: -
J gene: TRBJ1-1
D gene: TRBD1

CDR3 DNA: TGTGCCACCACAAGGGCTTACAATCAGCCCCAGCATTTT
CDR3 protein: CATTRAYNQPQHF
V gene: TRBV2
clone size: few
J gene: TRBJ1-5
D gene: -

CDR3 DNA: TGCGCCAGCAGCTTGGAAAGGACAGCCCTGAACACTGAAGCTTTCTTT
CDR3 protein: CASSLERTALNTEAFF
V gene: TRBV5-1
clone size: -
J gene: TRBJ1-1
D gene: -

CDR3 DNA: TGTGTCAGCAGTTTAATCGGCAATGAGCAGTTCTTC
CDR3 protein: CVSSLIGNEQFF
V gene: TRBV7-8
clone size: few
J gene: TRBJ2-1
D gene: -

CDR3 DNA: TGTGCCAGCAGTTTGCTTGACAGATACAATGAGCAGTTCTTC
CDR3 protein: CASSLLDRYNEQFF
V gene: TRBV27
clone size: -
J gene: TRBJ2-1
D gene: -

CDR3 DNA: TGTGCTAGCAGCTTAGGGCCCACAGGGAACTACGAGCAGTACTTC
CDR3 protein: CASSLGPTGNYEQYF
V gene: TRBV7-7
clone size: -
J gene: TRBJ2-7
D gene: -

CDR3 DNA: TGCAGCGCCAAACCGAGGTCAGGGAACACTGAAGCTTTCTTT
CDR3 protein: CSAKPRSGNTEAFF
V gene: TRBV29-1
clone size: few
J gene: TRBJ1-1
D gene: -

CDR3 DNA: TGCGCCAGCCGTCCTGGCGGGAGGGGGGAGACCCAGTACTTC
CDR3 protein: CASRPGGRGETQYF
V gene: TRBV5-1
clone size: few
J gene: TRBJ2-5
D gene: TRBD2

CDR3 DNA: TGTGCCAGCAGCTCGCTCGGAAGCGGGGGCTACGAGCAGTACTTC
CDR3 protein: CASSSLGSGGYEQYF
V gene: TRBV7-9
clone size: -
J gene: TRBJ2-7
D gene: TRBD2

CDR3 DNA: TGTGCCAGCAGTTACGCTTTGGGGCAAGAGACCCAGTACTTC
CDR3 protein: CASSYALGQETQYF
V gene: TRBV6-5
clone size: few
J gene: TRBJ2-5
D gene: -

CDR3 DNA: TGCGCCAGCAGCGGAGATAGCGGGGAGCAGTTCTTC
CDR3 protein: CASSGDSGEQFF
V gene: TRBV5-1
clone size: few
J gene: TRBJ2-1
D gene: TRBD2

CDR3 DNA: TGTGCCAGCCAGAGCGGGAGTTCCTACGAGCAGTACTTC
CDR3 protein: CASQSGSSYEQYF
V gene: TRBV7-2
clone size: few
J gene: TRBJ2-7
D gene: TRBD2

CDR3 DNA: TGTGCCAGCAGTGAAAACGGACTCCCAGATACGCAGTATTTT
CDR3 protein: CASSENGLPDTQYF
V gene: TRBV6-4
clone size: few
J gene: TRBJ2-3
D gene: -

CDR3 DNA: TGCGCCAGCAGCTCAACAGGGGGCAATGGCTACACCTTC
CDR3 protein: CASSSTGGNGYTF
V gene: TRBV5-1
clone size: few
J gene: TRBJ1-2
D gene: TRBD1

CDR3 DNA: TGTGCCAGCAGCCTACCCTACAAAGAGCAGTTCTTC
CDR3 protein: CASSLPYKEQFF
V gene: TRBV13
clone size: few
J gene: TRBJ2-1
D gene: -

CDR3 DNA: TGCAGTGCTAGACTAGCGGGATTGAGCACAGATACGCAGTATTTT
CDR3 protein: CSARLAGLSTDTQYF
V gene: TRBV20-1
clone size: -
J gene: TRBJ2-3
D gene: TRBD2

CDR3 DNA: TGTGCCATCATGGGACTAGCGGACGAGCAGTACTTC
CDR3 protein: CAIMGLADEQYF
V gene: TRBV10-3
clone size: -
J gene: TRBJ2-7
D gene: TRBD2

CDR3 DNA: TGTGCCAGCAGCTTGGCCAGAGGGTCAGGCAACTCTGGAAACACCATATATTTT
CDR3 protein: CASSLARGSGNSGNTIYF
V gene: TRBV5-6
clone size: few
J gene: TRBJ1-3
D gene: -

CDR3 DNA: TGTGCCAGCACCCCGGGCACAGGGGACCTAGAGACCCAGTACTTC
CDR3 protein: CASTPGTGDLETQYF
V gene: TRBV5-6
clone size: few
J gene: TRBJ2-5
D gene: TRBD1

CDR3 DNA: TGTGCCAGTATGCTGCGGGAGGGTTTCAATGAGCAGTTCTTC
CDR3 protein: CASMLREGFNEQFF
V gene: TRBV19
clone size: -
J gene: TRBJ2-1
D gene: TRBD2

CDR3 DNA: TGTGCCAGTAGTATCCGGGACAGGGGCGATTGGGAAAGCCTAGCCAAAAACATTCAGTACTTC
CDR3 protein: CASSIRDRGDWESLAKNIQYF
V gene: TRBV19
clone size: -
J gene: TRBJ2-4
D gene: TRBD1

CDR3 DNA: TGTGCCAGCAGCCAAGCTCTAGCTAGCGGGAGCGAGCAGTACTTC
CDR3 protein: CASSQALASGSEQYF
V gene: TRBV3-1
clone size: -
J gene: TRBJ2-7
D gene: TRBD2

CDR3 DNA: TGCAGCGTTGGGGGACAGGGGGCGAAGCGGAGCACCGGGGAGCTGTTTTTT
CDR3 protein: CSVGGQGAKRSTGELFF
V gene: TRBV29-1
clone size: few
J gene: TRBJ2-2
D gene: TRBD1

CDR3 DNA: TGTGCCAGCAGTCCCGGCTTCATGGAGGACACGCAGTATTTT
CDR3 protein: CASSPGFMEDTQYF
V gene: TRBV7-3
clone size: -
J gene: TRBJ2-3
D gene: -

CDR3 DNA: TGCGCCAGCAGCCTGGGCAGGTTCGCAGGGGACACTGAAGCTTTCTTT
CDR3 protein: CASSLGRFAGDTEAFF
V gene: TRBV5-1
clone size: -
J gene: TRBJ1-1
D gene: -

CDR3 DNA: TGTGCCAGCAGCTTAGGCCCAGGGGGCGAGCAGTACTTC
CDR3 protein: CASSLGPGGEQYF
V gene: TRBV7-2
clone size: many
J gene: TRBJ2-7
D gene: TRBD1

CDR3 DNA: TGTGCCAGCAGTTTTAGGGAAGGTAGCAATGAGCAGTTCTTC
CDR3 protein: CASSFREGSNEQFF
V gene: TRBV28
clone size: -
J gene: TRBJ2-1
D gene: -

CDR3 DNA: TGTGCCAGCAGCAGTAGCGGGAGGGCCGGTTATGAGCAGTTCTTC
CDR3 protein: CASSSSGRAGYEQFF
V gene: TRBV7-3
clone size: few
J gene: TRBJ2-1
D gene: TRBD2

CDR3 DNA: TGTGCCAGCAGTTACGGGGGCTCTGGAAACACCATATATTTT
CDR3 protein: CASSYGGSGNTIYF
V gene: TRBV6-5
clone size: many
J gene: TRBJ1-3
D gene: -

CDR3 DNA: TGTGCCAGCAGTTTTAGGACAGGGGACTCTAAAGCTTTCTTT
CDR3 protein: CASSFRTGDSKAFF
V gene: TRBV12-3/TRBV12-4
clone size: few
J gene: TRBJ1-1
D gene: TRBD1

CDR3 DNA: TGTGCCAGCAGTTTTCTTGCGGCCCTCCACAATGAGCAGTTCTTC
CDR3 protein: CASSFLAALHNEQFF
V gene: TRBV12-3/TRBV12-4
clone size: -
J gene: TRBJ2-1
D gene: -

CDR3 DNA: TGTGCCAGCAGCCCCGGGACTAGTACCGGGCTGTACCAAGAGACCCAGTACTTC
CDR3 protein: CASSPGTSTGLYQETQYF
V gene: TRBV7-9
clone size: -
J gene: TRBJ2-5
D gene: TRBD2

CDR3 DNA: TGTGCTAGCAGCTTATTGACAGGGCACGAGCAGTACTTC
CDR3 protein: CASSLLTGHEQYF
V gene: TRBV7-7
clone size: -
J gene: TRBJ2-7
D gene: TRBD1

CDR3 DNA: TGTGCCAGCACATCAAGCGGGGGTTACAATGAGCAGTTCTTC
CDR3 protein: CASTSSGGYNEQFF
V gene: TRBV2
clone size: few
J gene: TRBJ2-1
D gene: TRBD2

CDR3 DNA: TGCAGCGCCGAGCCTACGAACACTGAAGCTTTCTTT
CDR3 protein: CSAEPTNTEAFF
V gene: TRBV29-1
clone size: -
J gene: TRBJ1-1
D gene: -

CDR3 DNA: TGTGCCAGCGGCACCCGGGGTAGCGGGAGGGGTTATGAGCAGTTCTTC
CDR3 protein: CASGTRGSGRGYEQFF
V gene: TRBV27
clone size: -
J gene: TRBJ2-1
D gene: TRBD2

CDR3 DNA: TGCGCCAGCAGCCCCCGGGCCCCGGAGGGGGAGACCCAGTACTTC
CDR3 protein: CASSPRAPEGETQYF
V gene: TRBV5-1
clone size: few
J gene: TRBJ2-5
D gene: -

CDR3 DNA: TGCAGTGCCTTACTATTGGAGACCCAGTACTTC
CDR3 protein: CSALLLETQYF
V gene: TRBV20-1
clone size: many
J gene: TRBJ2-5
D gene: -

CDR3 DNA: TGTGCCAGCAGCCTACTAGCGGGAAATCCGGAGGCCCAGTACTTC
CDR3 protein: CASSLLAGNPEAQYF
V gene: TRBV7-2
clone size: -
J gene: TRBJ2-5
D gene: TRBD2

CDR3 DNA: TGTGCCAGCAGCCAAGGTCTCCGTACAGGCCGCTCTGGGGCCAACGTCCTGACTTTC
CDR3 protein: CASSQGLRTGRSGANVLTF
V gene: TRBV3-1
clone size: -
J gene: TRBJ2-6
D gene: -

CDR3 DNA: TGTGCCAGCCTCCCTACGGGTAGCGGGGCTTCCTTGGGGCAGTTCTTC
CDR3 protein: CASLPTGSGASLGQFF
V gene: TRBV7-8
clone size: -
J gene: TRBJ2-1
D gene: TRBD2

CDR3 DNA: TGTGCCAGCCGGCGGGGGTATAATTACGAGCAGTACTTC
CDR3 protein: CASRRGYNYEQYF
V gene: TRBV28
clone size: few
J gene: TRBJ2-7
D gene: TRBD2